The source of this T cell receptor (beta chain) is a study of T cells expressing NK-cell markers. This CDR3 has 14 amino acids. Looked up from germline, CDR1 is SQVTM and CDR2 is ANQGSEA. After re-calling the 5' RACE reads, TCRdb lists one entry per CDR3 protein, DNA absent. This sample's table reports about 460,000 distinct CDR3 sequences. The TCR sequence derives from a woman aged 45-65 years in good health. Sequencing was carried out using blood T cells: a sorted CD56 or NKG2C T cell subset, CD4+ or CD8+ T cells, or bulk PBMC T cells (not recorded which). This chain links TRBV29-1 with TRBJ1-4. The CDR3 here is CSGPTVATNEKLFF. The entire variable domain, with the rest obtained from reference TRBV29-1 and TRBJ1-4, is as follows: SAVISQKPSRDICQRGTSLTIQCQVDSQVTMMFWYRQQPGQSLTLIATANQGSEATYESGFVIDKFPISRPNLTFSTLTVSNMSPEDSSIYLCSGPTVATNEKLFFGSGTQLSVL.